Listed here are 2 T cell receptor beta chains from one sample, sequenced in a study of naive and memory T cell subsets. Ligated cDNA underwent four rounds of PCR with nested alpha and beta constant region primers and SP2. TCRdb re-derived calls from the UMI-ligation and nested PCR reads in MiXCR, one entry per CDR3 protein. The data show around 13,000 distinct CDR3 sequences, around 5.2% seen once. Treatment specified: skin biopsy from PPD injection site in Mantoux-positive individual. TCR cDNA received a 3' ligated oligonucleotide that carried a UMI. Here the sequenced sample was skin, taken from a tuberculin skin test site. The origin of the receptors is an adult in good health.

This clonotype was detected ten times or more. J is TRBJ2-7 and V is TRBV11-2, with 9 bases aligning to TRBD1. Germline CDR1 reads SGHAT; CDR2 reads FQNNGV. With 5 bases clipped from V and 3 bases from J, the junction kept 14 bases outside the gene matches. The CDR3 runs 17 residues. The CDR3 DNA reads TGTGCCAGCAGCAGTCGAGCAACAGGGGGCATGCGCTACGAGCAGTACTTC. Its protein product is CASSSRATGGMRYEQYF. Full variable domain (rest looked up from reference TRBV11-2 and TRBJ2-7): EAGVAQSPRYKIIEKRQSVAFWCNPISGHATLYWYQQILGQGPKLLIQFQNNGVVDDSQLPKDRFSAERLKGVDSTLKIQPAKLEDSAVYLCASSSRATGGMRYEQYFGPGTRLTVT.

At least ten counts were recorded for this clonotype. This chain uses TRBV7-9 with TRBJ2-1; maybe TRBD1 (5 bases). The V end lost 5 bases, the J end lost 2 bases, and 19 bases lay between the germline ends. CDR1 and CDR2 (germline): SEHNR, FQNEAQ (reference sequence). The CDR3 extends over 17 amino acids. Here the CDR3 DNA reads TGTGCCAGCAGCCACCCCTTCGCCAGGGCGGCCTACAATGAGCAGTTCTTC. Amino acid sequence: CASSHPFARAAYNEQFF. Supplemented by reference TRBV7-9 and TRBJ2-1, the full variable domain reads DTGVSQNPRHKITKRGQNVTFRCDPISEHNRLYWYRQTLGQGPEFLTYFQNEAQLEKSRLLSDRFSAERPKGSFSTLEIQRTEQGDSAMYLCASSHPFARAAYNEQFFGPGTRLTVL.